This entry describes one T cell receptor (beta chain). The antigen remains unidentified. This sample is drawn from a study of cytomegalovirus exposure and HLA in healthy donors. Clones were sequenced by immunoSEQ multiplex PCR, and TCRdb holds only the in-frame ones, with some missing. Of around 70,000 clones listed, 90% to 95% are singletons. The study's findings and limits: According to a later analysis, TCR clusters from the first cohort tended to co-occur in the 110 or so validation repertoires.

From germline, CDR1 is MDHEN and CDR2 SYDVKM. Trimming removed 5 bases at V and 7 bases at J, with 11 bases between. The CDR3 runs 12 residues. The clonotype was recovered from a man younger than 30 in good health and CMV-seropositive. The material sequenced was PBMCs. The chain combines TRBV28 with TRBJ1-2; D is undetermined. CDR3 sequence reads: CASSPGLGGYTF. The CDR3 DNA reads TGTGCCAGCAGTCCTGGTCTAGGTGGCTACACCTTC.